Listed below are T cell receptor beta chains from one sample, sequenced in a study of blood T cell repertoires in COVID-19. Measured with immunoSEQ multiplex PCR; TCRdb has only the in-frame clones, and not every one. This sample has roughly 200,000 clones; roughly 87% occur once, and the top ten carry more than 2%. Sequences were obtained from PBMCs or T cells enriched from blood (not recorded which). The receptors shown here come from a woman aged 25 to 45 who had recovered from COVID-19. Both conserved end residues are part of each CDR3. D genes are given only for firm matches. Clone sizes are given selectively: once, few, many, or a class where the clone is expanded.

clone size	D gene	V gene	J gene	CDR3 protein	CDR3 DNA
-	-	TRBV12-5	TRBJ1-4	CASGWGYEKLFF	TGTGCTAGTGGTTGGGGCTATGAAAAACTGTTTTTT
-	-	TRBV19	TRBJ1-6	CASSIGRDGHRNSPLHF	TGTGCCAGTAGTATCGGGAGGGATGGGCATCGAAATTCACCCCTCCACTTT
-	TRBD1	TRBV27	TRBJ1-5	CASSPGQGYGQPQHF	TGTGCCAGCAGTCCGGGACAGGGGTACGGGCAGCCCCAGCATTTT
-	TRBD1	TRBV14	TRBJ1-3	CASSRNPGQGLYF	TGTGCCAGCAGCCGCAACCCGGGACAGGGATTATATTTT
-	-	TRBV7-9	TRBJ1-6	CASSWENSPLHF	TGTGCCAGCAGTTGGGAGAATTCACCCCTCCACTTT
-	TRBD1	TRBV27	TRBJ1-4	CASSGGTARNEKLFF	TGTGCCAGCAGTGGGGGGACAGCGCGTAATGAAAAACTGTTTTTT
-	-	TRBV6-2/TRBV6-3	TRBJ1-1	CASSYSTFAGSNTEAFF	TGTGCCAGCAGTTACTCGACTTTCGCGGGCTCGAACACTGAAGCTTTCTTT
-	-	TRBV6-1	TRBJ1-2	CASSESGMSGYTF	TGTGCCAGCAGTGAATCGGGTATGTCGGGCTACACCTTC
-	TRBD2	TRBV29-1	TRBJ2-1	CSVSGLAGSNEQFF	TGCAGCGTTTCCGGACTAGCCGGATCGAATGAGCAGTTCTTC
-	-	TRBV5-1	TRBJ2-7	CASSAVTDSEQYF	TGCGCCAGCAGCGCGGTGACAGATAGCGAGCAGTACTTC
once	-	TRBV11-2	TRBJ1-1	CASSPIRSGTEAFF	TGTGCCAGCAGCCCGATTCGCAGCGGCACTGAAGCTTTCTTT
-	-	TRBV20-1	TRBJ2-5	CSELAIETQYF	TGCAGTGAACTAGCCATAGAGACCCAGTACTTC
-	-	TRBV29-1	TRBJ2-3	CSVERGSPRDTQYF	TGCAGCGTTGAACGCGGCTCCCCTAGGGATACGCAGTATTTT
-	TRBD2	TRBV19	TRBJ2-3	CASSGTSGETTDTQYF	TGTGCCAGTAGTGGGACTAGCGGGGAGACCACAGATACGCAGTATTTT
-	-	TRBV27	TRBJ1-1	CASSSRGQNTEAFF	TGTGCCAGCAGTAGCCGGGGACAGAACACTGAAGCTTTCTTT
-	-	TRBV13	TRBJ1-1	CASSSWGDTEAFF	TGTGCCAGCAGCTCCTGGGGGGACACTGAAGCTTTCTTT
-	-	TRBV6-5	TRBJ1-3	CASSPKISGNTIYF	TGTGCCAGCAGTCCCAAAATCTCTGGAAACACCATATATTTT
-	TRBD1	TRBV27	TRBJ1-4	CATEGGQGNEKLFF	TGTGCCACCGAGGGGGGACAGGGGAATGAAAAACTGTTTTTT
-	TRBD2	TRBV4-1	TRBJ2-2	CASRTSGRGNTNTGELFF	TGCGCCAGCAGGACTAGCGGGAGAGGTAATACGAACACCGGGGAGCTGTTTTTT
-	-	TRBV5-5	TRBJ1-1	CASSRFRGTEAFF	TGTGCCAGCAGCCGATTTAGGGGCACTGAAGCTTTCTTT
-	TRBD1	TRBV4-1	TRBJ2-7	CASSWTGGGSYEQYF	TGCGCCAGCAGCTGGACAGGGGGGGGGTCCTACGAGCAGTACTTC